The 16 T cell receptor beta chains below were found in one sample sequenced in a study of cytomegalovirus exposure and HLA in healthy donors. PCR was performed using 60 Vbeta and 13 Jbeta primers. The repertoire was sequenced with immunoSEQ multiplex PCR; TCRdb's copy has only in-frame clones and lacks some. The table records over 95,000 clones, approximately 69% of them present only once. The specimen was PBMCs. Receptors were obtained from a woman aged 40 to 55 in good health and CMV-seropositive.

The gene calls are TRBV19 and TRBJ2-1; 7 positions match TRBD1. V lost 5 bases, J lost 4 bases, and 5 bases stayed unmatched. This CDR3 comprises 14 residues. The germline V gene has CDR1 LNHDA and CDR2 SQIVND (reference sequence). The CDR3 spells CASSPRDRYNEQFF. The CDR3 DNA follows: TGTGCCAGTAGTCCCCGGGACAGATACAATGAGCAGTTCTTC.

The table lists this clone with a few counts. The chain joins TRBV6-5 to TRBJ2-2; D gene ambiguous. CDR3 length: 14 residues. Germline CDR1 and CDR2: MNHEY and SVGAGI. V lost 5 bases and J 6 bases, leaving 13 bases between the germline ends. Written as DNA, the CDR3 is TGTGCCAGCAGTCCCTCTGTCGCGGCCGGGGAGCTGTTTTTT. Translated: CASSPSVAAGELFF.

The chain has TRBV19 and TRBJ1-2; 9 positions match TRBD1. Germline trimming cut 8 bases from V and 5 bases from J; bases unmatched to any gene: 9. The CDR3 spans 14 residues. Germline V CDR1 and CDR2: LNHDA, SQIVND (reference sequence). CDR3 bases: TGTGCCAGTGGGGAACAGGGGGCCCTGTATGGCTACACCTTC. Encoded protein: CASGEQGALYGYTF.

V is TRBV5-4 and J is TRBJ2-3, with D tentatively TRBD2 (6 bases). Looked up from germline, CDR1 is SGHNT and CDR2 is YYREEE (reference sequence). This CDR3 is 14 amino acids long. V was shortened by 1 base and J by 6 bases, with 12 bases between the two germline ends. Here the CDR3 reads CASSLSAGKDTQYF. CDR3 coding DNA: TGTGCCAGCAGCTTGTCGGCGGGGAAGGATACGCAGTATTTT.

The rearrangement uses TRBV13 and TRBJ2-7; D gene unclear. This CDR3 has 16 residues. Germline-derived CDR1 and CDR2 are PRHDT and FYEKMQ (reference sequence). V gave up 5 bases and J gave up 3 bases, with 20 bases separating them. The CDR3: CASSSHWSPSYYEQYF. The DNA of the CDR3 is TGTGCCAGCAGCAGCCATTGGTCACCCTCCTACTACGAGCAGTACTTC.

The chain employs TRBV5-6 and TRBJ1-2; tentative D call: TRBD1 (5 bases). The CDR3 length is 14 residues. Germline V CDR1 and CDR2: SGHDT, YYEEEE. Between the trimmed V and J ends, which lost 0 bases and 7 bases, there was a span of 13 bases. CDR3 residues: CASSLGWQGSGYTF. The CDR3 coding sequence is TGTGCCAGCAGCTTGGGTTGGCAGGGAAGTGGCTACACCTTC.

The chain links TRBV5-1 to TRBJ2-1; 11 bases map to TRBD2. The CDR3 totals 16 residues. The trim removed 4 bases at V and 1 base at J, leaving 4 bases unmatched. Germline loops: CDR1 SGHRS, CDR2 YFSETQ. The CDR3 coding sequence is TGCGCCAGCAGCGGATTAGCGGGAGGGTCCTACAATGAGCAGTTCTTC. As protein: CASSGLAGGSYNEQFF.

The CDR3 is CASSIVPGSTEAFF. CDR3 sequence (DNA): TGTGCCAGTAGTATAGTTCCGGGTAGCACTGAAGCTTTCTTT. The rearrangement links TRBV19 to TRBJ1-1; no reliable D call. V lost 1 base and J 4 bases, leaving 10 bases between the germline ends. CDR1 and CDR2 from the germline V gene are LNHDA and SQIVND (reference sequence). This CDR3 region has 14 residues.

The gene calls are TRBV10-1 and TRBJ2-7; possibly TRBD2 for D (5 bases). This CDR3 is 16 amino acids long. Deletions cut 0 bases from V and 1 base from J, with 13 bases between. Per germline, CDR1 WNHNN and CDR2 SYGVQD (reference sequence). As DNA, the CDR3 is TGCGCCAGCAGTGAGTCGAGGCGGGCAGATTCCTACGAGCAGTACTTC. As protein: CASSESRRADSYEQYF.

The J gene is TRBJ2-7, the V gene TRBV6-6, with 7 nucleotides matching TRBD1. Per germline, CDR1 MNHNY and CDR2 SVGAGI (reference sequence). Germline trimming cut 6 bases from V and 0 bases from J; bases unmatched to any gene: 8. The CDR3 has 15 amino acids. CDR3 amino acids: CASSDTGVISYEQYF. The CDR3 DNA reads TGTGCCAGCAGCGATACAGGGGTTATCTCCTACGAGCAGTACTTC.

The chain employs TRBV19 and TRBJ1-2; 7 bases match TRBD1. CDR3 length: 15 residues. From germline, CDR1 is LNHDA and CDR2 SQIVND (reference sequence). Trimming at V came to 1 base and at J to 3 bases, leaving 5 bases not matched to a gene. The CDR3 sequence is CASSIVPGQHYGYTF. The CDR3, as DNA: TGTGCCAGTAGTATAGTCCCGGGACAGCACTATGGCTACACCTTC.

The chain employs TRBV9 and TRBJ2-3; 10 nucleotides match TRBD2. The CDR3 has 16 residues. The V and J ends lost 0 bases and 5 bases, in that order; junction bases with no gene match: 6. Germline V lookup: CDR1 SGDLS, CDR2 YYNGEE. The CDR3 DNA follows: TGTGCCAGCAGCGTAGCGCATAGCGGGGGGCAAGATACGCAGTATTTT. It is translated as CASSVAHSGGQDTQYF.

In DNA, the CDR3 is TGTGCCAGCAAAGGGGAGCGGGAGGCCTCCTCTGGGGCCAACGTCCTGACTTTC. This codes for CASKGEREASSGANVLTF. The rearrangement uses TRBV7-9 and TRBJ2-6; TRBD2 matches 9 bases. From germline, CDR1 is SEHNR and CDR2 FQNEAQ (reference sequence). This CDR3 is built from 18 residues. V dropped 7 bases and J dropped 0; count of bases not matched to a gene: 10.

V is TRBV6-1 and J is TRBJ1-4, with 7 bases lining up with TRBD1. CDR1 is MNHNS and CDR2 is SASEGT in the germline V gene. The CDR3 extends over 15 amino acids. V lost 5 bases and J lost 2; bases outside the gene matches: 5. The CDR3 loop reads CASSLTGATNEKLFF. CDR3 in DNA: TGTGCCAGCAGTTTAACAGGGGCCACTAATGAAAAACTGTTTTTT.

The J gene is TRBJ2-3, the V gene TRBV27; D is unresolved. Germline CDR1 is MNHEY and CDR2 is SMNVEV (reference sequence). The CDR3 is 13 amino acids. The ends were cut back, 5 bases at V and 8 bases at J, with 14 bases in the middle. CDR3 region: CASSVVKVGTQYF. The CDR3 bases are TGTGCCAGCAGTGTCGTCAAAGTCGGTACGCAGTATTTT.

The genes are TRBV4-2 and TRBJ1-1, with D uncertain. The CDR3 contains 13 residues. V was pared by 3 bases and J by 10 bases, with 15 bases between. Germline-derived CDR1 and CDR2 are LGHNA and YNFKEQ. CDR3 bases: TGTGCCAGCAGCCAGGTAGAGCAGTCGGGAGCTTTCTTT. Its protein is CASSQVEQSGAFF.